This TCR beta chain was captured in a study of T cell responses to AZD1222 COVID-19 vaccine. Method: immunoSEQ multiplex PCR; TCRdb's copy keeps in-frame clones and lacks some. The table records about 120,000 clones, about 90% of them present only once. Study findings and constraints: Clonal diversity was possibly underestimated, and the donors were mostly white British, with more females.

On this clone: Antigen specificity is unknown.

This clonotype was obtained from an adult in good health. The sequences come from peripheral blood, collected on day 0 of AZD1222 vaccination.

The CDR3 DNA reads as TGTGCCAGCAGCCCAGGCGAGCCGTACGAGCAGTACTTC. Amino acid sequence: CASSPGEPYEQYF. V and J are TRBV9 and TRBJ2-7; D unresolved. Germline V gives CDR1 SGDLS, CDR2 YYNGEE. The CDR3 extends over 13 amino acids. V was cut by 4 bases and J by 4 bases, with 12 bases left in between.